The rows below give T cell receptor beta chains drawn from one sample of a study of shared clonotypes between healthy human individuals. Sequenced by immunoSEQ multiplex PCR; TCRdb stores in-frame clones only, minus some. The table shows hundreds of thousands of clones, with about nine tenths occurring only once. Material: memory CD8+ T cells sorted from blood. The source is a man between 18 and 29 years old in good health. Each CDR3 is given with its conserved first and last residue. D genes are given only for firm matches.

cdr3_aa cdr3_nt j_call d_call v_call
CASSLAWLGTSTDTQYF TGTGCCAGCAGCCTGGCATGGCTAGGAACTAGCACAGATACGCAGTATTTT TRBJ2-3 - TRBV4-2
CASSFSREGWIGSTDTQYF TGTGCCAGCAGCTTTTCACGGGAGGGGTGGATAGGAAGTACAGATACGCAGTATTTT TRBJ2-3 TRBD2 TRBV7-9
CASSGDRVYEQYF TGTGCCAGCAGTGGGGACAGGGTCTACGAGCAGTACTTC TRBJ2-7 TRBD1 TRBV6-1
CASSEGTHGNEQFF TGTGCCAGCAGTGAGGGGACCCACGGGAATGAGCAGTTCTTC TRBJ2-1 - TRBV25-1
CAWSVGHVGGVGETQYF TGTGCCTGGAGTGTAGGCCATGTAGGGGGTGTGGGAGAGACCCAGTACTTC TRBJ2-5 - TRBV30
CASSDSEYARVDEKLFF TGTGCCAGCAGTGACAGTGAGTACGCCAGGGTGGATGAAAAACTGTTTTTT TRBJ1-4 - TRBV6-1
CSVDGRVGSDTQYF TGCAGCGTTGATGGCAGGGTGGGGTCAGATACGCAGTATTTT TRBJ2-3 - TRBV29-1
CASSSGPGAYEQYF TGTGCCAGCAGCAGTGGTCCGGGGGCCTACGAGCAGTACTTC TRBJ2-7 - TRBV5-4
CASSLDGGLFRYGYTF TGTGCCAGCAGCTTGGACGGGGGCTTATTCCGCTATGGCTACACCTTC TRBJ1-2 - TRBV5-6
CASSLSGRGEQYF TGTGCCAGCAGCTTAAGCGGGAGGGGCGAGCAGTACTTC TRBJ2-7 TRBD2 TRBV7-9
CASSEAGGMPQYF TGCGCCAGCAGTGAGGCAGGGGGCATGCCCCAGTACTTC TRBJ2-5 TRBD1 TRBV10-1
CASTGGQGGNSPLHF TGTGCCAGCACTGGGGGACAGGGCGGCAATTCACCCCTCCACTTT TRBJ1-6 TRBD1 TRBV27
CASSYEGSGNQPQHF TGTGCCAGCAGTTACGAAGGGTCTGGCAATCAGCCCCAGCATTTT TRBJ1-5 - TRBV6-5
CSVGDRGATNEKLFF TGCAGCGTTGGAGACAGGGGTGCAACTAATGAAAAACTGTTTTTT TRBJ1-4 TRBD1 TRBV29-1
CASRYRGGANVLTF TGTGCCAGCAGGTACAGGGGTGGGGCCAACGTCCTGACTTTC TRBJ2-6 TRBD1 TRBV6-5